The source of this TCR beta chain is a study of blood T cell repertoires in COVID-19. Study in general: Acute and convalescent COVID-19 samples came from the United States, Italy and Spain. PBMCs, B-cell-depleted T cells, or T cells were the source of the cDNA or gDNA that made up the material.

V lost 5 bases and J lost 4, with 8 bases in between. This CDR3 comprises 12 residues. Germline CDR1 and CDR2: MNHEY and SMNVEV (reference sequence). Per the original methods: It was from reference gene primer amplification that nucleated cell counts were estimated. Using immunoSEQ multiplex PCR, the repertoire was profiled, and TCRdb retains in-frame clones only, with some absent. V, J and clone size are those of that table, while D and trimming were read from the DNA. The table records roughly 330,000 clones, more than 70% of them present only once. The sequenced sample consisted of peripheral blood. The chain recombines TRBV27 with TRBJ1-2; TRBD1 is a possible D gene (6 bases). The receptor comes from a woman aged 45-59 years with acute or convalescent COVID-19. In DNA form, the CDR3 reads TGTGCCAGCAGTGGCAGGGGCTATGGCTACACCTTC. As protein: CASSGRGYGYTF.